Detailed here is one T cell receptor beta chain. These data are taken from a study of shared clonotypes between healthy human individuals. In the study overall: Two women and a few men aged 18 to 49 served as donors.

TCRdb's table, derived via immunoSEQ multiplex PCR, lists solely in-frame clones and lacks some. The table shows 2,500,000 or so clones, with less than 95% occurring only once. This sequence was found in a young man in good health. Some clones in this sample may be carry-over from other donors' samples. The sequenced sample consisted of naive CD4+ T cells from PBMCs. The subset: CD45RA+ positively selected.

CDR3 protein: CASSLYRLAGETDTQYF. CDR3 sequence (DNA): TGTGCCAGCAGCCTCTACCGACTAGCGGGAGAGACAGATACGCAGTATTTT. The gene calls are TRBV7-6 and TRBJ2-3; TRBD2 matches 12 bases. With 5 bases clipped from V and 3 bases from J, the junction kept 9 bases outside the gene matches. The CDR3 contains 17 residues. The germline V gene has CDR1 SGHVS and CDR2 FNYEAQ.